Each of the 16 T cell receptor beta chains below was sequenced from the same sample in a study of T cells in Graves' hyperthyroidism and ophthalmopathy. Amplification of TCR beta CDR3 regions was performed using RNA transcripts as template. During a first-round RT-PCR of the TCR CDR3, the HTBI primer set was used. TCRdb ran MiXCR on the multiplex PCR reads and lists one entry per CDR3 protein. Of around 450,000 distinct CDR3 sequences listed, roughly 15% are singletons. Sequences were obtained from blood. The receptors here all came from a woman younger than 30 with Graves' hyperthyroidism.

This clonotype was counted ten times or more. The V and J genes are TRBV30 and TRBJ2-2; D not resolved. Trimming removed 3 bases from V and 2 bases from J, with 10 bases in between. The CDR3 extends over 14 amino acids. Per the germline V gene, CDR1 is GTSNPN and CDR2 is SVGIG (reference sequence). In DNA, the CDR3 is TGTGCCTGGAGAAGACTCCTAAACACCGGGGAGCTGTTTTTT. Protein sequence: CAWRRLLNTGELFF.

This clonotype was seen ten or more times. The chain employs TRBV28 and TRBJ1-2, with D perhaps matching TRBD1 (6 bases). This CDR3 region has 14 residues. V was cut by 3 bases and J by 8 bases, with 16 bases left in between. CDR1 and CDR2 (germline): MDHEN, SYDVKM. CDR3 nucleotides: TGTGCCAGCAGTTTTTCGCAGGGGATAGTAGGCTACACCTTC. It codes for CASSFSQGIVGYTF.

This clonotype was recorded many times. This rearrangement joins TRBV20-1 to TRBJ2-7; 7 positions match TRBD2. This CDR3 is 16 amino acids long. V gave up 1 base and J gave up 1 base; unmatched junction bases: 10. CDR1 is DFQATT and CDR2 is SNEGSKA in the germline V gene (reference sequence). In DNA, the CDR3 is TGCAGTGCTAGAGTTGGAGCGGGGAGGGGTTCCTACGAGCAGTACTTC. Amino acid sequence: CSARVGAGRGSYEQYF.

The sample holds many counts of this clonotype. The CDR3 spells CSARGLAGNYEQYF. The CDR3 nucleotides are TGCAGTGCTAGGGGACTAGCCGGGAACTACGAGCAGTACTTC. V is TRBV20-1 and J is TRBJ2-7, with 9 bases that match TRBD2. This CDR3 has 14 residues. J gave up 3 bases and V 3 bases, and 6 bases lay outside the gene matches. The V gene's germline CDR1 is DFQATT and CDR2 SNEGSKA (reference sequence).

This clonotype was counted a few times. V and J are TRBV19 and TRBJ2-7, with 14 bases aligning to TRBD2. J gave up 4 bases and V 6 bases, and 2 bases lay outside the gene matches. Germline CDR1 LNHDA, CDR2 SQIVND (reference sequence). The CDR3 contains 14 residues. CDR3 loop: CASSRTSGRYEQYF. The CDR3 nucleotides read TGTGCCAGTAGCCGGACTAGCGGGAGGTACGAGCAGTACTTC.

This clonotype was counted at least ten times. The chain links TRBV28 to TRBJ2-6; 10 positions agree with TRBD1. The CDR3 spans 18 residues. The V and J ends lost 5 bases and 3 bases, in that order; junction bases with no gene match: 10. Germline assignment: CDR1 MDHEN and CDR2 SYDVKM. CDR3 DNA sequence: TGTGCCAGCAGTGGGATGACAGGGGGCTCTCGTGGGGCCAACGTCCTGACTTTC. Translated, it gives CASSGMTGGSRGANVLTF.

Ten or more counts support this clonotype. The V call is TRBV6-2 or TRBV6-3, the J call TRBJ2-1, with TRBD2 matching 7 bases. Germline lookup yields CDR1 MNHEY and CDR2 SVGEGT. Trimming at V came to 3 bases and at J to 5 bases, leaving 10 bases not matched to a gene. The CDR3 spans 16 residues. This chain's CDR3 is CASSYGGSGPDNEQFF. The CDR3 DNA follows: TGTGCCAGCAGTTATGGGGGTAGCGGGCCAGACAATGAGCAGTTCTTC.

This clonotype occurred a few times. The V and J genes are TRBV6-1 and TRBJ1-6; D unclear. The CDR3 spans 16 residues. With 0 bases removed from V and 0 bases from J, the gap between germline ends came to 6 bases. CDR1 and CDR2 from the germline V gene are MNHNS and SASEGT. CDR3 coding DNA: TGTGCCAGCAGTGAAGCCGCAAGCTCCTATAATTCACCCCTCCACTTT. This codes for CASSEAASSYNSPLHF.

In its sample, this clonotype was seen many times. Here the CDR3 reads CASNKGRGWTGELFF. DNA for the CDR3: TGTGCCAGCAACAAAGGGAGGGGATGGACCGGGGAGCTGTTTTTT. This rearrangement joins TRBV11-2 to TRBJ2-2; 7 bases match TRBD2. The CDR3 consists of 15 residues. The V and J ends lost 7 bases and 5 bases, in that order; junction bases with no gene match: 10. The V gene's germline CDR1 is SGHAT and CDR2 FQNNGV.

Ten or more counts support this clonotype. The rearrangement joins TRBV11-2 to TRBJ2-2; 16 positions match TRBD2. Germline V lookup: CDR1 SGHAT, CDR2 FQNNGV. This CDR3 region has 21 residues. Germline trimming cut 3 bases from V and 4 bases from J; bases unmatched to any gene: 14. The CDR3 nucleotides read TGTGCCAGCAGCTTGCGCCTCGCGGGGACTAGCGGGAGGGCCATCACCGGGGAGCTGTTTTTT. Its translation is CASSLRLAGTSGRAITGELFF.

This clonotype was picked up one time. This chain connects TRBV3-1 to TRBJ1-3, with D possibly matching TRBD1 (6 bases). This CDR3 is built from 16 residues. V shed 0 bases and J shed 4 bases, with 13 bases lying between them. Germline V gene lookup returns CDR1 LGHDT and CDR2 YNNKEL (reference sequence). CDR3 in DNA: TGTGCCAGCAGCCAAGAAGGGGGGGGAGCGGGAAACACCATATATTTT. Translating it yields CASSQEGGGAGNTIYF.

In its sample, this clonotype was seen a few times. V gene TRBV15 combines with J gene TRBJ2-2; D is perhaps TRBD1 (5 bases). The CDR3 is made up of 18 amino acids. The V gene lost 1 base and the J gene lost 1 base, with 16 bases spanning the gap. The germline V gene has CDR1 LNHNV and CDR2 YYDKDF (reference sequence). CDR3 residues: CATSRAVSVRENTGELFF. The DNA for the CDR3 is TGTGCCACCAGCAGAGCTGTGAGCGTCAGGGAGAACACCGGGGAGCTGTTTTTT.

This clonotype was recorded many times. CDR3 nucleotide sequence: TGTGCCAGCAGTCCCCGGACTAGCGCTACCTACGAGCAGTACTTC. As protein: CASSPRTSATYEQYF. This chain uses TRBV27 with TRBJ2-7; 9 positions agree with TRBD2. The ends lost 5 bases at V and 2 bases at J; junction bases unmatched: 7. There are 15 residues in the CDR3. Germline CDR1 is MNHEY and CDR2 is SMNVEV (reference sequence).

This clonotype was counted only a few times. The J gene is TRBJ1-5, the V gene TRBV30; no clear D. Trimming took 0 bases from V and 7 from J, leaving 13 bases between them. This CDR3 spans 14 amino acids. The germline V gene has CDR1 GTSNPN and CDR2 SVGIG (reference sequence). For the CDR3, the DNA is TGTGCCTGGAGTGTCAGTCATAACCGCCAGCCCCAGCATTTT. Translated, it gives CAWSVSHNRQPQHF.

The chain carries TRBV19 and TRBJ1-5; D is perhaps TRBD1 (6 bases). Germline CDR1 and CDR2: LNHDA and SQIVND (reference sequence). This CDR3 spans 16 amino acids. V dropped 5 bases and J dropped 0 bases, with 14 bases sitting between them. The CDR3 loop is CASSLRTANSNQPQHF. The CDR3 nucleotides read TGTGCCAGTAGTCTTCGGACAGCTAATAGCAATCAGCCCCAGCATTTT.

This clonotype was seen many times. This sequence joins TRBV11-3 and TRBJ2-1; D perhaps matches TRBD2 (5 bases). V gave up 0 bases and J gave up 8 bases, with 8 bases separating them. Germline V gives CDR1 SGHNT, CDR2 YENEEA. The CDR3 covers 13 residues. CDR3 sequence: CASSLDLAHEQFF. The CDR3 nucleotides read TGTGCCAGCAGCTTAGATCTAGCCCATGAGCAGTTCTTC.